This T cell receptor beta chain was observed in a study of blood T cell repertoires in COVID-19. The CDR3 runs 16 residues. Losses at the gene ends were 2 bases for V and 2 bases for J; bases not matched to a gene: 6. In germline, CDR1 is LGHDT, CDR2 YNNKEL (reference sequence). This table comes from immunoSEQ multiplex PCR, and its TCRdb copy is limited to in-frame clones, with some not included. The sample holds over 350,000 clones, approximately 87% seen once. Before being deemed recovered, Cohort 3 donors had two negative PCRs, clearance, or symptom resolution. Material for sequencing was PBMCs or T cells enriched from blood (not recorded which). V usage is TRBV3-1 (or the pseudogene TRBV3-2) and J usage is TRBJ2-3; the match to TRBD2 covers 8 bases. This clonotype was sampled from a woman between 45 and 65 years old who had recovered from COVID-19. The DNA for the CDR3 is TGTGCCAGCAGCCAAACTAGCGGAGATCCCACAGATACGCAGTATTTT. Translated, it gives CASSQTSGDPTDTQYF.